The 21 T cell receptor beta chains reported below all come from one sample, sequenced in a study of blood T cell repertoires in COVID-19. Some clones are missing from TCRdb's copy, which holds only in-frame ones; the method was immunoSEQ multiplex PCR. This sample has about 250,000 clones, with roughly nine tenths found just once. The specimen sequenced was PBMCs or T cells enriched from blood (not recorded which). The receptors stem from a woman between 25 and 40 years old with acute COVID-19.

The J gene is TRBJ1-5, the V gene TRBV30; D uncertain. The CDR3 extends over 14 amino acids. Germline CDR1 reads GTSNPN; CDR2 reads SVGIG (reference sequence). Trimming took off 0 bases at V and 0 bases at J, with 6 bases between the two ends. The CDR3 region is CAWSVRSSNQPQHF. CDR3 DNA: TGTGCCTGGAGTGTACGGAGTAGCAATCAGCCCCAGCATTTT.

This clone was counted once. This rearrangement joins TRBV5-5 to TRBJ1-4, with D tentatively TRBD1 (5 bases). Trimming stripped 6 bases from V and 4 bases from J, with 10 bases between. The germline V gene encodes CDR1 SGHKS and CDR2 YYEKEE (reference sequence). The CDR3 extends over 13 amino acids. CDR3 residues: CASTRGVNEKLFF. CDR3 DNA sequence: TGTGCCAGCACCCGGGGGGTTAATGAAAAACTGTTTTTT. Variable domain in full (rest from reference TRBV5-5 and TRBJ1-4): DAGVTQSPTHLIKTRGQQVTLRCSPISGHKSVSWYQQVLGQGPQFIFQYYEKEERGRGNFPDRFSARQFPNYSSELNVNALLLGDSALYLCASTRGVNEKLFFGSGTQLSVL.

The V and J genes are TRBV24-1 and TRBJ2-2; the match to TRBD1 covers 12 bases. Germline loops: CDR1 KGHDR, CDR2 SFDVKD. V lost 12 bases and J lost 4; bases outside the gene matches: 5. The CDR3 sequence is 14 residues long. CDR3 amino acids: CAAGQGAGTGELFF. CDR3 bases: TGTGCCGCGGGACAGGGGGCGGGCACCGGGGAGCTGTTTTTT.

The rearrangement uses TRBV4-3 and TRBJ2-1, with 11 positions matching TRBD2. The junction had 9 bases not matched to a gene; V was cut back by 1 base and J by 7 bases. Per the germline V gene, CDR1 is LGHNA and CDR2 is YSLEER. The CDR3 contains 17 residues. CDR3 amino acids: CASSQGLGLAAGNEQFF. The CDR3 bases are TGCGCCAGCAGCCAAGGATTGGGACTAGCGGCCGGGAATGAGCAGTTCTTC.

This clone has just a few counts. This chain links TRBV29-1 with TRBJ2-7; TRBD2 is a possible D gene (5 bases). Germline lookup yields CDR1 SQVTM and CDR2 ANQGSEA. CDR3 length: 12 residues. V dropped 4 bases and J dropped 6 bases, with 13 bases sitting between them. Here the CDR3 reads CSVGTAASEQYF. The CDR3 nucleotides are TGCAGCGTTGGGACTGCGGCCAGCGAGCAGTACTTC.

J is TRBJ2-1 and V is TRBV10-1, with TRBD2 as a possible D gene (6 bases). There are 15 residues in the CDR3. Germline V CDR1 and CDR2: WNHNN, SYGVQD (reference sequence). Trimming stripped 11 bases from V and 1 base from J, with 18 bases between. CDR3 nucleotide sequence: TGCGCCCGAATTCTTTGCGGGACTTCCTACAATGAGCAGTTCTTC. It codes for CARILCGTSYNEQFF.

This chain connects TRBV5-5 to TRBJ1-3, with D perhaps TRBD1 (5 bases). V lost 6 bases and J 0 bases, leaving 10 bases between the germline ends. The germline V gene encodes CDR1 SGHKS and CDR2 YYEKEE (reference sequence). The CDR3 is 14 amino acids. CDR3 in amino acids: CASTGGSSGNTIYF. DNA of the CDR3: TGTGCCAGCACCGGGGGGAGCTCTGGAAACACCATATATTTT.

The rearrangement joins TRBV28 to TRBJ2-7; 10 nucleotides line up with TRBD2. The CDR3 is 13 amino acids. The V segment lost 4 bases and the J segment 5 bases; nucleotides outside the gene matches: 2. Per germline, CDR1 MDHEN and CDR2 SYDVKM. The CDR3 region has the DNA TGTGCCAGCAGTTATGGGACTAGCGACGAGCAGTACTTC. Amino acids: CASSYGTSDEQYF.

This chain joins TRBV5-6 and TRBJ2-5, with TRBD2 matching over 7 bases. The CDR3 spans 14 residues. The V gene's germline CDR1 is SGHDT and CDR2 YYEEEE. The trim removed 4 bases at V and 4 bases at J, leaving 7 bases unmatched. The CDR3 bases are TGTGCCAGCAGCCTACCGACGGGGGGAGAGACCCAGTACTTC. Translated, it gives CASSLPTGGETQYF.

The chain joins TRBV7-9 to TRBJ2-1; unclear D gene. CDR1 is SEHNR, CDR2 FQNEAQ, per germline (reference sequence). Trimming left V 2 bases short and J 0 bases short, with 8 bases between. This CDR3 comprises 15 residues. CDR3: CASSLSDSSYNEQFF. For the CDR3, the DNA is TGTGCCAGCAGCTTATCCGATAGCTCCTACAATGAGCAGTTCTTC.

The chain links TRBV7-9 to TRBJ2-7, with 9 bases that match TRBD2. After removal of 4 bases from V and 2 bases from J, the junction contained 6 bases not matched to a gene. CDR3 size: 15 residues. CDR1 SEHNR and CDR2 FQNEAQ come from the germline V gene (reference sequence). CDR3 sequence reads: CASSSGLAWTYEQYF. The CDR3 DNA reads TGTGCCAGCAGCTCCGGACTAGCGTGGACCTACGAGCAGTACTTC. The full variable domain, in which reference TRBV7-9 and TRBJ2-7 provide the parts outside the CDR3, is DTGVSQNPRHKITKRGQNVTFRCDPISEHNRLYWYRQTLGQGPEFLTYFQNEAQLEKSRLLSDRFSAERPKGSFSTLEIQRTEQGDSAMYLCASSSGLAWTYEQYFGPGTRLTVT.

This chain joins TRBV6-4 and TRBJ1-6; unclear D gene. Germline values: CDR1 MRHNA, CDR2 SNTAGT. Trimming pared 1 base from V and 6 bases from J, leaving 25 bases between. CDR3 size: 20 residues. CDR3 in DNA: TGTGCCAGCAGTGACTTTTTTAAACAGTTTTACCCCCAATGTAATTCACCCCTCCACTTT. It codes for CASSDFFKQFYPQCNSPLHF.

The V call is TRBV4-1, the J call TRBJ2-7; 9 nucleotides align to TRBD1. The CDR3 totals 17 residues. Germline CDR1 MGHRA, CDR2 YSYEKL. After removal of 0 bases from V and 4 bases from J, the junction contained 10 bases not matched to a gene. The CDR3 protein is CASSQDITGQGSYEQYF. The DNA for the CDR3 is TGCGCCAGCAGCCAAGATATTACGGGACAGGGTAGTTACGAGCAGTACTTC.

This chain joins TRBV9 and TRBJ1-1; 9 bases map to TRBD1. This CDR3 is built from 16 residues. With 2 bases clipped from V and 8 bases from J, the junction kept 13 bases outside the gene matches. Germline CDR1 reads SGDLS; CDR2 reads YYNGEE. Written as DNA, the CDR3 is TGTGCCAGCAGCGTTTCGAATACAGGGGGCGGGTCAGAAGCTTTCTTT. Its protein is CASSVSNTGGGSEAFF.

This chain links TRBV25-1 with TRBJ1-4; D may be TRBD1 (5 bases). This CDR3 region has 15 residues. Germline assignment: CDR1 MGHDK and CDR2 SYGVNS. V was pared by 4 bases and J by 5 bases, with 14 bases between. The CDR3 DNA is TGTGCCAGCAGTGTGAGTTTCAAGGGGAATGAAAAACTGTTTTTT. Amino acids: CASSVSFKGNEKLFF. The whole variable domain, remainder taken from reference TRBV25-1 and TRBJ1-4, is EADIYQTPRYLVIGTGKKITLECSQTMGHDKMYWYQQDPGMELHLIHYSYGVNSTEKGDLSSESTVSRIRTEHFPLTLESARPSHTSQYLCASSVSFKGNEKLFFGSGTQLSVL.

The chain uses TRBV2 and TRBJ2-1; 8 positions match TRBD2. The V gene's germline CDR1 is SNHLY and CDR2 FYNNEI. The CDR3 is 14 amino acids. V was clipped by 9 bases and J by 9 bases; unmatched bases: 13. The CDR3 nucleotides read TGTGCCAGTCGTGGGCGGGGGGCGCCTTTTGAGCAGTTCTTC. This gives the protein CASRGRGAPFEQFF. Using reference TRBV2 and TRBJ2-1 for the parts outside the CDR3, the full variable domain is EPEVTQTPSHQVTQMGQEVILRCVPISNHLYFYWYRQILGQKVEFLVSFYNNEISEKSEIFDDQFSVERPDGSNFTLKIRSTKLEDSAMYFCASRGRGAPFEQFFGPGTRLTVL.

The CDR3 sequence is CASSINTGNNSPLHF. In DNA, the CDR3 is TGTGCCAGTAGTATAAATACAGGGAATAATTCACCCCTCCACTTT. V usage is TRBV19 and J usage is TRBJ1-6; D is possibly TRBD1 (6 bases). The CDR3 length is 15 residues. Deletions cut 2 bases from V and 5 bases from J, with 10 bases between. Germline assignment: CDR1 LNHDA and CDR2 SQIVND (reference sequence).

This clone has more than one count but fewer than ten. The chain links TRBV5-5 to TRBJ2-1; 9 positions agree with TRBD1. This CDR3 contains 14 residues. The V segment lost 4 bases and the J segment 8 bases; nucleotides outside the gene matches: 7. Germline V gene data show CDR1 as SGHKS and CDR2 as YYEKEE (reference sequence). DNA for the CDR3: TGTGCCAGCAGCCACGGGACAGGGCGGGATGAGCAGTTCTTC. The encoded protein is CASSHGTGRDEQFF. The variable domain in full, with the rest retrieved from reference TRBV5-5 and TRBJ2-1, is DAGVTQSPTHLIKTRGQQVTLRCSPISGHKSVSWYQQVLGQGPQFIFQYYEKEERGRGNFPDRFSARQFPNYSSELNVNALLLGDSALYLCASSHGTGRDEQFFGPGTRLTVL.

The rearrangement joins TRBV6-5 to TRBJ1-4; D possibly corresponds to TRBD1 (6 bases). The germline V gene has CDR1 MNHEY and CDR2 SVGAGI. V lost 8 bases, J lost 0 bases, and 13 bases lay in between. The CDR3 has 15 residues. CDR3: CASDRTHATNEKLFF. CDR3 DNA sequence: TGTGCCAGCGACAGGACCCATGCAACTAATGAAAAACTGTTTTTT.

The rearrangement joins TRBV12-5 to TRBJ2-2, with 7 bases that match TRBD1. Germline loops: CDR1 LGHNT, CDR2 FRNRAP. The CDR3 extends over 14 amino acids. J gave up 7 bases and V 1 base, and 3 bases lay outside the gene matches. CDR3 in DNA: TGTGCTAGTGGTTTGGACAGGGGCGGCGGGGAGCTGTTTTTT. Encoded protein: CASGLDRGGGELFF.

The V gene is TRBV6-6, the J gene TRBJ1-1, with a tentative D call TRBD1 (5 bases). The CDR3 runs to 14 residues. V was clipped by 5 bases and J by 0 bases, with 10 bases between them. CDR1 and CDR2 from the germline V gene are MNHNY and SVGAGI (reference sequence). CDR3: CASSPRALNTEAFF. The DNA of the CDR3 is TGTGCCAGCAGTCCCAGGGCCCTGAACACTGAAGCTTTCTTT.